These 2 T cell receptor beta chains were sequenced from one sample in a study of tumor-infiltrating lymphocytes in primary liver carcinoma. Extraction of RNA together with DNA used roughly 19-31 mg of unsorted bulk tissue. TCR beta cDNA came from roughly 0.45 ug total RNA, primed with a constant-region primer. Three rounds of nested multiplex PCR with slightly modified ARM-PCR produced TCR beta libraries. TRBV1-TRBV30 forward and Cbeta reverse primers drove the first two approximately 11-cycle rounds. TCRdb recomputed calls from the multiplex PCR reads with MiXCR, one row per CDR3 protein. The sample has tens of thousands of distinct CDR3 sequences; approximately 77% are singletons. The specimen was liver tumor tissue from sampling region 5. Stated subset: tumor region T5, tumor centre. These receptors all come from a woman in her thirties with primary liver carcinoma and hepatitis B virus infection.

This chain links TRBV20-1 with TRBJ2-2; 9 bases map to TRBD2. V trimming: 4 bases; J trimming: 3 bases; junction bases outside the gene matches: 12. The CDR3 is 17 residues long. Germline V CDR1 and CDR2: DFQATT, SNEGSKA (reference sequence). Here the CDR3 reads CSAKSLAGGPDTGELFF. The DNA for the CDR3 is TGCAGTGCTAAATCACTCGCGGGAGGGCCGGACACCGGGGAGCTGTTTTTT.

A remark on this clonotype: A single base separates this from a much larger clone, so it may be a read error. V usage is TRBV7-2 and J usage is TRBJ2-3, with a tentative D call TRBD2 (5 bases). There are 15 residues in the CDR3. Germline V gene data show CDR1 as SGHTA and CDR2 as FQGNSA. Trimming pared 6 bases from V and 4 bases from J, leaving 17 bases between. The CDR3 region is CASSLSYSSPDTQYF. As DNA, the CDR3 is TGTGCCAGCAGTCTTAGTTATTCTAGCCCAGATACGCAGTATTTT.